The present T cell receptor (beta chain) was sequenced within a study of early T cells in non-severe SARS-CoV-2 infection. Study at large: With bulk RNA from unsorted whole blood as input, sequencing yielded unpaired chains.

Unique molecular identifiers were affixed to single, distinct cDNA molecules. TCRdb re-called the 5' RACE reads with MiXCR, one entry per CDR3 protein. The repertoire consists of more than 70,000 distinct CDR3 sequences, with approximately 10% occurring once and the leading ten covering around 12%. Only a few counts were recorded for this clonotype. What it binds is unknown. The length of the CDR3 is 15 residues. The ends were cut back, 2 bases at V and 2 bases at J, with 15 bases in the middle. CDR1 is SQVTM and CDR2 is ANQGSEA in the germline V gene. Study conclusions and caveats: Missing private and CD4 specificities, VDJdb matching favored anti-spike CD8 responses.

Here the sequenced sample was whole blood, taken at baseline. The clonotype was recovered from an adult who was a healthcare worker with PCR-confirmed SARS-CoV-2 infection or an uninfected control (not recorded which). The chain combines TRBV29-1 with TRBJ2-5; D may be TRBD1 (5 bases). The CDR3 region is CSVEWYRSGQETQYF. The CDR3 DNA reads TGCAGCGTTGAATGGTACAGGAGTGGACAAGAGACCCAGTACTTC.